What follows describes a single T cell receptor (beta chain). Looked up from germline, CDR1 is KGHSH and CDR2 is LQKENI. The CDR3 runs to 16 residues. Trimming took 2 bases from V and 2 from J, leaving 12 bases between them. TCRdb keeps only in-frame clones here, not all; method: immunoSEQ multiplex PCR. This sample has 250,000 to 350,000 clones, with over 75% found just once. This entry is derived from a study of blood T cell repertoires in COVID-19. The TCR originated in a woman in her forties or fifties with active or convalescent COVID-19. Sequenced input: peripheral blood. The chain employs TRBV18 and TRBJ2-2; D not certain. This CDR3 is CASSPILGTNTGELFF. In DNA, the CDR3 is TGTGCCAGCTCACCAATTCTTGGTACTAACACCGGGGAGCTGTTTTTT.